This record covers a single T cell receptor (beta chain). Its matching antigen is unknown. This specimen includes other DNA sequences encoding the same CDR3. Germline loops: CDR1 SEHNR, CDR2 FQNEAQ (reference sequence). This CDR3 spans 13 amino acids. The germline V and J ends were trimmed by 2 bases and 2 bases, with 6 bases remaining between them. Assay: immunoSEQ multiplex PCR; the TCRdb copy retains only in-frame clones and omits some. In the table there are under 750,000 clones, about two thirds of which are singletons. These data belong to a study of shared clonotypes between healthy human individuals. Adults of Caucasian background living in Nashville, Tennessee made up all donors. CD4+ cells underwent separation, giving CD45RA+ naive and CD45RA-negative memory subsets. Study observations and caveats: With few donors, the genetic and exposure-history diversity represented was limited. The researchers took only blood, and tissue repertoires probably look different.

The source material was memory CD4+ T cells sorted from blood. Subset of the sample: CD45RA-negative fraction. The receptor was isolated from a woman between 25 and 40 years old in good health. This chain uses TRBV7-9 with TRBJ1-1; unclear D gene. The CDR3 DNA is TGTGCCAGCAGCTTATCCGGTAACACTGAAGCTTTCTTT. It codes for CASSLSGNTEAFF.